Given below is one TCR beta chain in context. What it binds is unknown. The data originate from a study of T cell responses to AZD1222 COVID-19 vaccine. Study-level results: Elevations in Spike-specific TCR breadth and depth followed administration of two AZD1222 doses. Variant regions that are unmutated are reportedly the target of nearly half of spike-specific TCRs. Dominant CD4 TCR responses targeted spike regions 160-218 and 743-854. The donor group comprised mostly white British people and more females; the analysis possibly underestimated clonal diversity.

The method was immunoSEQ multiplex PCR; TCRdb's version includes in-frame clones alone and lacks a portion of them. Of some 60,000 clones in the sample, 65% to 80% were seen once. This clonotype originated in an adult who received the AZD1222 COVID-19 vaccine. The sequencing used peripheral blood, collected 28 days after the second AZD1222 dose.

The CDR3, as DNA: TGTGCCAGCAGCCTAAACCAGGGAGAGACCCAGTACTTC. Translating gives CASSLNQGETQYF. The chain combines TRBV6-5 with TRBJ2-5; D is possibly TRBD1 (5 bases). The germline gives CDR1 MNHEY, CDR2 SVGAGI. Trimming removed 6 bases at V and 4 bases at J, with 12 bases between. This CDR3 comprises 13 residues.